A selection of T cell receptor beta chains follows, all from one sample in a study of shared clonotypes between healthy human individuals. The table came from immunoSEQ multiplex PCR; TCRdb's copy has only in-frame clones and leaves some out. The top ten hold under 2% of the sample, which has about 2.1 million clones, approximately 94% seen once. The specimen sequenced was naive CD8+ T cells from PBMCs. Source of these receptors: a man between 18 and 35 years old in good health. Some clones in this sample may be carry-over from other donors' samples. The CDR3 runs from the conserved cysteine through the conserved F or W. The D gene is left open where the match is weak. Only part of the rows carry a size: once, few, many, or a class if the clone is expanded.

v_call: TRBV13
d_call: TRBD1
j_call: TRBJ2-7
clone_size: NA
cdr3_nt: TGTGCCAGCAGCTCGGGACAGTCGGTGTACGAGCAGTACTTC
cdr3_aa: CASSSGQSVYEQYF

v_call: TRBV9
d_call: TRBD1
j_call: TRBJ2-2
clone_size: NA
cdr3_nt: TGTGCCAGCAGCGGCTACAGGGGGCGCGCGTTGAACACCGGGGAGCTGTTTTTT
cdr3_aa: CASSGYRGRALNTGELFF

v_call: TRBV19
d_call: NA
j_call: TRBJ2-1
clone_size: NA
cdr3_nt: TGTGCCAGTAGTATTATCCGGGACACTTACAATGAGCAGTTCTTC
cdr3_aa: CASSIIRDTYNEQFF

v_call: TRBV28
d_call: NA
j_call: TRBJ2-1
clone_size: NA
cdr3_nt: TGTGCCAGTTTGGCAGGGCCGTATGAGCAGTTCTTC
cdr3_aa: CASLAGPYEQFF

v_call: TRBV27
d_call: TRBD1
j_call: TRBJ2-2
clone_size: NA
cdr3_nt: TGTGCCAGCAGTTCCACAGGGGGCCGGGACGGGGAGCTGTTTTTT
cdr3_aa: CASSSTGGRDGELFF

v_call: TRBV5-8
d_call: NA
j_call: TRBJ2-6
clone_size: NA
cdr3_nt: TGTGCCAGCAGCTTGGTCCCTATTAGCTCTGGGGCCAACGTCCTGACTTTC
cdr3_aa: CASSLVPISSGANVLTF

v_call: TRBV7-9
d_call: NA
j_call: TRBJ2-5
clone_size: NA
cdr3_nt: TGTGCCAGCAGCCCCCGACAGCCAAACCAAGAGACCCAGTACTTC
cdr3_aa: CASSPRQPNQETQYF

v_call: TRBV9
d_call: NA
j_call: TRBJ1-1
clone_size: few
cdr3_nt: TGTGCCAGCAGCGTAGCAGGGGCCGGTGAAGCTTTCTTT
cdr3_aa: CASSVAGAGEAFF

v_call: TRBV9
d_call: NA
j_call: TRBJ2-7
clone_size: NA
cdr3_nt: TGTGCCAGCAGCGTGGGGGGTTCTGCGGTGTACGAGCAGTACTTC
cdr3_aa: CASSVGGSAVYEQYF

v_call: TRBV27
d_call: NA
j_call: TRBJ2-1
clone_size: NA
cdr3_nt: TGTGCCAGCAGTCCCAGTACAGGGGAGGCCTACAATGAGCAGTTCTTC
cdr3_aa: CASSPSTGEAYNEQFF

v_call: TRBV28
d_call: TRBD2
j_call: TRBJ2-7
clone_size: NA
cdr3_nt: TGTGCCAGCAGTACCCCGACTAGCGGGAGGGCTTACGAGCAGTACTTC
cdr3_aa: CASSTPTSGRAYEQYF

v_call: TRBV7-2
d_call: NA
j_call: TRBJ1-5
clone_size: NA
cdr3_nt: TGTGCCAGCAGCCTGACAGCGTATAGCAATCAGCCCCAGCATTTT
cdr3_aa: CASSLTAYSNQPQHF

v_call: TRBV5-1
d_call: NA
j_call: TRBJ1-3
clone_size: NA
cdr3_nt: TGCGCCAGCAGCAAGTCGACAAGCTCTGGAAACACCATATATTTT
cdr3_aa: CASSKSTSSGNTIYF

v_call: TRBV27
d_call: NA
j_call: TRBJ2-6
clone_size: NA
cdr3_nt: TGTGCCAGCAGTTTGCTACCCAACTCTGGGGCCAACGTCCTGACTTTC
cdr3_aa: CASSLLPNSGANVLTF

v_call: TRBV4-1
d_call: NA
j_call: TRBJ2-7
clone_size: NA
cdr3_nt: TGCGCCAGCAGCCAAGAGGGGGGGGCGTGGGGCTACGAGCAGTACTTC
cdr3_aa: CASSQEGGAWGYEQYF

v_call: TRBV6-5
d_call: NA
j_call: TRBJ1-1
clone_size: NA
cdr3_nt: TGTGCCAGCAGTTACTCCGCGGAGGGCCGGACTGAAGCTTTCTTT
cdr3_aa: CASSYSAEGRTEAFF

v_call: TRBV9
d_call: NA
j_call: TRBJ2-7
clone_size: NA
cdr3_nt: TGTGCCAGCAGCGTAGTCCCCTCTGACAGAAACTCCTACGAGCAGTACTTC
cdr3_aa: CASSVVPSDRNSYEQYF

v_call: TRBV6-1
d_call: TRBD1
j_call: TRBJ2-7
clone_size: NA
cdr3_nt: TGTGCCAGCAGCCCGGGACAGGGCTCCTACGAGCAGTACTTC
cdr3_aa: CASSPGQGSYEQYF

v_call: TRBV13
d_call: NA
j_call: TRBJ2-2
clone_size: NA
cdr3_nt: TGTGCCAGCAGCTTAGTGCGAAACACCGGGGAGCTGTTTTTT
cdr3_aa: CASSLVRNTGELFF

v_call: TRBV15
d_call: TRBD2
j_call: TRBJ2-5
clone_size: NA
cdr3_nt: TGTGCCACCAGCAGAGGGTTGGGGACTAGCGAGACCCAGTACTTC
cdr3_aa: CATSRGLGTSETQYF

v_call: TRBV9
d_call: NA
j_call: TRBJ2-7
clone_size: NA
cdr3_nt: TGTGCCAGCAGCGTAGCCTCGGACTTCTCCTACGAGCAGTACTTC
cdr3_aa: CASSVASDFSYEQYF

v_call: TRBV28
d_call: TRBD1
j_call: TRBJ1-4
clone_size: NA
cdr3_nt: TGTGCCAGCAGCGCGGGGACAGGGGGCGCGTCTCGTGAAAAACTGTTTTTT
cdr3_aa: CASSAGTGGASREKLFF

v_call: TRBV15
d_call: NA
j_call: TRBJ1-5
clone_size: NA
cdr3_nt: TGTGCCACCAGCAGATCACAGGGTACCAATCAGCCCCAGCATTTT
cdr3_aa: CATSRSQGTNQPQHF

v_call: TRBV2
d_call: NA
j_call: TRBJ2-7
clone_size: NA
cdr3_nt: TGTGCCAGCAGAGTACTAGGGGTCTACGAGCAGTACTTC
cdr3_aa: CASRVLGVYEQYF

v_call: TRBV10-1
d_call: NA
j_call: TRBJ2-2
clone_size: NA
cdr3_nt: TGCGCCAGCAGTGACAAGCTCTGGTCCGGGGAGCTGTTTTTT
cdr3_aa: CASSDKLWSGELFF

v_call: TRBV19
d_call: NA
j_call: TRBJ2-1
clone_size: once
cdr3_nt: TGTGCCAGTAGTATGTCTGCCGCCCAGCAGTTCTTC
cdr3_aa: CASSMSAAQQFF

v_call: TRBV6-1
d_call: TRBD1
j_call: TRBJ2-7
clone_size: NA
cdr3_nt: TGTGCCAGCAGTGAACGGGGGACAGGGTACTACGAGCAGTACTTC
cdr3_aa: CASSERGTGYYEQYF

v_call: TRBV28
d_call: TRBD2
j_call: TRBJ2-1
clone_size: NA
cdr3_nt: TGTGCCAGCAGTTCCGTAGCGGGGTACAATGAGCAGTTCTTC
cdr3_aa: CASSSVAGYNEQFF